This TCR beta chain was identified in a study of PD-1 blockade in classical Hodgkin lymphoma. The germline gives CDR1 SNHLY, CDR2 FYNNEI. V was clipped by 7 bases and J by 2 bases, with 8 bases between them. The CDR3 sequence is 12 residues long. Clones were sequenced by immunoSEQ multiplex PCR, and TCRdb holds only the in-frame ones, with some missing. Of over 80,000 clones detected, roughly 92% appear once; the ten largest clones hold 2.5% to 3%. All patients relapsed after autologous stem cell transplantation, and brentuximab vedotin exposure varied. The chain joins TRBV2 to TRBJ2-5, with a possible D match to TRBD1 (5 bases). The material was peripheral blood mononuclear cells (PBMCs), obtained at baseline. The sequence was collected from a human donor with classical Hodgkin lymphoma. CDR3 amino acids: CASKGIQETQYF. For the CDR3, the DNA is TGTGCCAGCAAGGGGATTCAAGAGACCCAGTACTTC.